The 8 T cell receptor beta chains in this list originate from one sample, sequenced in a study of regulatory T cells in long-lasting Graves disease (dated by TCRdb to about 2021). The meaning of the sample's time point label: newly diagnosed GD, antithyroid drugs for less than 3 months. For both TCR sequencing and RNA sequencing, RNA was extracted from PBMCs in TRIzol. Preparation of the library involved multiplex PCR. Data came from an Illumina HiSeq 4000. To build TCR beta libraries, CDR3 regions were amplified by Arm-PCR using iRepertoire HTBI primers. The public sequencing data were trimmed at Q25 with fastp and processed into clonotypes with MiXCR by TCRdb, which kept only in-frame beta chains. Entries that share a CDR3 protein sequence are merged under the most common genes and DNA. This sample lists around 450,000 distinct CDR3 sequences; about 15% were detected once. The ten top clones hold over 7% of the sample.

The data were also submitted as part of a second study, on T cells in Graves' hyperthyroidism and ophthalmopathy.

The material was peripheral blood mononuclear cells (PBMCs), obtained at new diagnosis, from a patient treated with antithyroid drugs. All receptors derive from a middle-aged woman with Graves disease. Donor details come from another sample of the same person, matched by shared clones.

Of note for this clonotype: A far more abundant clone sits one base away, making this likely a read error. This CDR3 is missing its conserved last phenylalanine or tryptophan, likely due to a read error. The rearrangement joins TRBV11-1 to TRBJ2-2, with 8 positions matching TRBD2. V was clipped by 3 bases and J by 5 bases; unmatched bases: 11. This CDR3 spans 17 amino acids. Per germline, CDR1 SGHAT and CDR2 FQDESV (reference sequence). CDR3 region: CASSLAPAGVGTGELFL. The CDR3 coding sequence is TGTGCCAGCAGCTTGGCCCCAGCGGGAGTGGGGACCGGGGAGCTGTTTTTA.

This chain connects TRBV20-1 to TRBJ2-1; 7 bases match TRBD2. The CDR3 runs to 17 residues. V lost 4 bases, J lost 5 bases, and 17 bases stayed unmatched. Per the germline V gene, CDR1 is DFQATT and CDR2 is SNEGSKA (reference sequence). The CDR3: CSAIGVVGGRANNEQFF. In nucleotides, the CDR3 is TGCAGTGCTATCGGGGTCGTCGGTGGGAGGGCCAACAATGAGCAGTTCTTC.

At least ten counts were recorded for this clonotype. CDR3 bases: TGTGCCAGCAGCTTAGCGAGGGTTGGACCGAGGAACACTGAAGCTTTCTTT. It yields the protein CASSLARVGPRNTEAFF. The chain couples TRBV7-8 to TRBJ1-1; D unclear. CDR1 is SGHVS, CDR2 FQNEAQ, per germline. Trimming stripped 0 bases from V and 1 base from J, with 15 bases between. This CDR3 is built from 17 residues.

Comment on this clonotype: A single base is all that separates this from a far larger clone, so a read error is likely. The chain combines TRBV29-1 with TRBJ2-1, with 9 nucleotides matching TRBD2. The V gene end was trimmed by 4 bases and the J gene end by 10 bases; junction bases not matched to a gene: 14. This CDR3 has 15 residues. The germline V gene has CDR1 SQVTM and CDR2 ANQGSEA. Here the CDR3 DNA reads TGCAGCGTTGTTTCGGCTAGCGGGAACCCCTACGAGCAGTTCTTC. It yields the protein CSVVSASGNPYEQFF.

The sample holds many counts of this clonotype. The rearrangement uses TRBV28 and TRBJ2-2; D not resolved. The CDR3 runs to 13 residues. The germline V gene encodes CDR1 MDHEN and CDR2 SYDVKM. Trimming shortened V by 3 bases and J by 4 bases, and 6 bases separated the two germline ends. The CDR3 protein is CASSFEITGELFF. The CDR3, as DNA: TGTGCCAGCAGTTTCGAGATCACCGGGGAGCTGTTTTTT.

This clonotype was detected many times. The V and J genes are TRBV10-3 and TRBJ2-1, with TRBD2 identical over 8 bases. The CDR3 covers 15 residues. The V and J ends lost 3 bases and 5 bases, in that order; junction bases with no gene match: 6. The germline gives CDR1 ENHRY, CDR2 SYGVKD. The CDR3 sequence is CAISDPAGAHNEQFF. CDR3 DNA sequence: TGTGCCATCAGTGACCCAGCGGGAGCGCACAATGAGCAGTTCTTC.

This clonotype was observed many times. This chain connects TRBV10-2 to TRBJ1-2, with D uncertain. Trimming removed 0 bases at V and 2 bases at J, with 10 bases between. The CDR3 runs to 15 residues. Germline CDR1 and CDR2: WSHSY and SAAADI. The CDR3 DNA reads as TGCGCCAGCAGTGAGTCGAGGACTCTCAACTATGGCTACACCTTC. Translation: CASSESRTLNYGYTF.

This clonotype was counted many times. The chain joins TRBV11-2 to TRBJ2-1, with TRBD2 identical over 15 bases. V was pared by 2 bases and J by 3 bases, with 5 bases of the junction left unmatched. The germline V gene has CDR1 SGHAT and CDR2 FQNNGV. This CDR3 is 18 amino acids long. CDR3 coding DNA: TGTGCCAGCAGCTTAAGGACTAGCGGGAGGGTCCTCTACAATGAGCAGTTCTTC. Its protein product is CASSLRTSGRVLYNEQFF.